Below, one T cell receptor beta chain is given with its context. Its antigen remains unidentified. The source of the blood RNA was unsorted whole blood, and germline DNA was extracted as well. Enrolled patients were chronically infected with HBV and treatment-naive. What was collected before surgery was roughly 4 milliliters of peripheral blood. Total RNA (approximately 500 ng) served as template for TCR beta cDNA synthesis primed by a constant-region primer. Sequencing libraries for TCR beta derived from three nested multiplex PCR rounds that used slightly modified ARM-PCR. The first two PCR rounds used TRBV1-TRBV30 forward primers with a C-beta reverse primer, 10 cycles each. TCRdb reanalysed the multiplex PCR reads using MiXCR and keeps one entry per CDR3 protein. Of 310,000 or so distinct CDR3 sequences listed, around 50% are singletons. The sample comes from a study of tumor-infiltrating lymphocytes in primary liver carcinoma. General study points: In tumor-adjacent and tumor-blood pairs, overlap was lower than in tumor region pairs. Significantly larger top-250-clone fractions were found in tumors than in blood (p = 0.039).

From germline, CDR1 is MDHEN and CDR2 SYDVKM. The CDR3 is made up of 15 amino acids. Trimming left V 4 bases short and J 5 bases short, with 15 bases between. This chain uses TRBV28 with TRBJ2-1; D possibly corresponds to TRBD2 (5 bases). Sequencing was carried out using peripheral blood. This receptor was identified in a woman aged 30 to 39 with primary liver carcinoma and hepatitis B virus infection. The CDR3 DNA is TGTGCCAGCAGTTACCCCCCGGACGGGAACAATGAGCAGTTCTTC. Amino acid sequence: CASSYPPDGNNEQFF.